This TCR beta chain was documented in a study of CD8+CD57+ T cells in acquired aplastic anemia. Looking at the study overall: The mean DNA yield obtained from sorted CD4+ and CD8+ cells came to 3.2 ug. General study results and limits: Patients and controls were not found to differ significantly in CD8+ Simpson's diversity.

The V and J ends lost 3 bases and 0 bases, in that order; junction bases with no gene match: 4. The CDR3 has 16 amino acids. The germline CDR1 and CDR2 sequences are LNHNV and YYDKDF (reference sequence). Profiling of TCR beta VDJ combinations and CDR3 sequences used genomic DNA as template. Each CDR3 protein gets one entry after TCRdb re-called the reads with MiXCR. The table includes hundreds of thousands of distinct CDR3 sequences, 25% to 40% detected once. This clonotype appeared many times. Its antigen is as yet unknown. Selection for sequencing was limited to patients who had shown CD8+CD57+ cell expansion by flow cytometry. The patients, all of them, had severe acquired aplastic anemia.

This TCR was recovered from a human donor with aplastic anemia. The sequencing input was sorted CD4+, CD8+, or CD8+CD57+ T cells (not recorded which) from PBMCs. This chain connects TRBV15 to TRBJ1-5; the match to TRBD1 covers 8 bases. The CDR3 DNA is TGTGCCACCAGCAGCCGACAGGGGACTAGCAATCAGCCCCAGCATTTT. As protein: CATSSRQGTSNQPQHF.